These T cell receptor beta chains were read from a single sample in a study of T-cell reconstitution after alpha-beta-depleted transplantation in children. In TCRdb, the PCR reads were re-called with MiXCR into one record per CDR3 protein. The profile shows about 27,000 distinct CDR3 sequences, under 8% of them singletons. Specimen: PBMCs, mostly from graft donor cells, collected 180 days after TCRalphabeta/CD19-depleted stem cell transplant. The receptors were sampled from a male patient younger than 18 who had a stem cell transplant for acute myeloid leukemia, so the T cells may come from the graft donor. The CDR3 runs from the conserved cysteine through the conserved F or W. Each record gives: CDR3 protein, CDR3 DNA, J gene, V gene, D gene, clone size. D genes are given only for firm matches. The listing skips clone size in some rows; elsewhere it reads once, few, many or a size class.

CDR3 protein: CASSLSLYRGSYNEQFF; CDR3 DNA: TGTGCCAGCAGCCTCAGTCTCTACAGGGGTTCCTACAATGAGCAGTTCTTC; J gene: TRBJ2-1; V gene: TRBV7-8; D gene: TRBD1; clone size: many
CDR3 protein: CASSLSYSGLEQYF; CDR3 DNA: TGTGCCAGCAGCTTATCGTACTCGGGTCTCGAGCAGTACTTC; J gene: TRBJ2-7; V gene: TRBV7-2; D gene: -; clone size: many
CDR3 protein: CASSLTGSPDTQYF; CDR3 DNA: TGTGCCAGCAGCTTGACAGGGAGTCCAGATACGCAGTATTTT; J gene: TRBJ2-3; V gene: TRBV7-9; D gene: TRBD1; clone size: many
CDR3 protein: CASRSQRTPAYEQYF; CDR3 DNA: TGTGCCAGCAGGTCGCAACGGACCCCCGCCTACGAGCAGTACTTC; J gene: TRBJ2-7; V gene: TRBV6-1; D gene: -; clone size: -
CDR3 protein: CASRTAPRAGGNQPQHF; CDR3 DNA: TGTGCCAGCCGAACGGCCCCCAGGGCCGGGGGGAATCAGCCCCAGCATTTT; J gene: TRBJ1-5; V gene: TRBV28; D gene: -; clone size: -
CDR3 protein: CASSAYYNEQFF; CDR3 DNA: TGTGCCAGCAGTGCATACTACAATGAGCAGTTCTTC; J gene: TRBJ2-1; V gene: TRBV2; D gene: -; clone size: many
CDR3 protein: CASRPDVSYEQYF; CDR3 DNA: TGTGCCAGCAGACCGGACGTTTCCTACGAGCAGTACTTC; J gene: TRBJ2-7; V gene: TRBV2; D gene: -; clone size: many
CDR3 protein: CASSRAGRPDTQYF; CDR3 DNA: TGTGCCAGCAGCCGGGCCGGGAGACCAGATACGCAGTATTTT; J gene: TRBJ2-3; V gene: TRBV5-6; D gene: -; clone size: many
CDR3 protein: CASSERNFGELFF; CDR3 DNA: TGTGCCAGCAGTGAAAGGAATTTCGGGGAGCTGTTTTTT; J gene: TRBJ2-2; V gene: TRBV25-1; D gene: -; clone size: many
CDR3 protein: CAISLRRERRGGPRNEQFF; CDR3 DNA: TGTGCCATCAGTTTAAGGCGGGAGCGAAGGGGTGGGCCCCGAAATGAGCAGTTCTTC; J gene: TRBJ2-1; V gene: TRBV12-3/TRBV12-4; D gene: TRBD2; clone size: few
CDR3 protein: CASSVQPTGVFSNQPQHF; CDR3 DNA: TGTGCCAGCAGTGTTCAACCCACGGGGGTCTTTAGCAATCAGCCCCAGCATTTT; J gene: TRBJ1-5; V gene: TRBV2; D gene: -; clone size: medium-sized
CDR3 protein: CASSLVGQETQYF; CDR3 DNA: TGTGCCAGCAGCTTAGTAGGGCAAGAGACCCAGTACTTC; J gene: TRBJ2-5; V gene: TRBV7-8; D gene: -; clone size: many
CDR3 protein: CASSVEGGPYGELFF; CDR3 DNA: TGTGCCAGCAGCGTAGAGGGCGGACCCTACGGGGAGCTGTTTTTT; J gene: TRBJ2-2; V gene: TRBV9; D gene: -; clone size: many
CDR3 protein: CGASDLQDRAHEQFF; CDR3 DNA: TGTGGGGCCAGTGATTTACAGGACAGGGCCCATGAGCAGTTCTTC; J gene: TRBJ2-1; V gene: TRBV24-1; D gene: TRBD1; clone size: once
CDR3 protein: CASSPSGSGNEQFF; CDR3 DNA: TGCGCCAGCAGCCCGAGCGGGAGCGGCAATGAGCAGTTCTTC; J gene: TRBJ2-1; V gene: TRBV4-1; D gene: TRBD2; clone size: many
CDR3 protein: CASSILPWPDTGELFF; CDR3 DNA: TGTGCCAGTAGTATACTGCCGTGGCCCGACACCGGGGAGCTGTTTTTT; J gene: TRBJ2-2; V gene: TRBV19; D gene: -; clone size: few
CDR3 protein: CASSYGRDGTDTQYF; CDR3 DNA: TGTGCCAGCAGTTACGGGCGGGACGGCACAGATACGCAGTATTTT; J gene: TRBJ2-3; V gene: TRBV6-5; D gene: -; clone size: many
CDR3 protein: CASSLEGNRQIPNLQYF; CDR3 DNA: TGTGCCAGCAGCTTAGAGGGGAATAGACAGATCCCAAACCTTCAGTACTTC; J gene: TRBJ2-7; V gene: TRBV11-2; D gene: -; clone size: many
CDR3 protein: CASSLELFSGANVLTF; CDR3 DNA: TGCGCCAGCAGCTTGGAACTCTTCTCTGGGGCCAACGTCCTGACTTTC; J gene: TRBJ2-6; V gene: TRBV5-1; D gene: -; clone size: many
CDR3 protein: CASRTGGPAFF; CDR3 DNA: TGTGCCAGCAGGACAGGGGGCCCGGCTTTCTTT; J gene: TRBJ1-1; V gene: TRBV12-3/TRBV12-4; D gene: TRBD1; clone size: large
CDR3 protein: CASSINEQFF; CDR3 DNA: TGTGCCAGCAGTATCAATGAGCAGTTCTTC; J gene: TRBJ2-1; V gene: TRBV12-3/TRBV12-4; D gene: -; clone size: many
CDR3 protein: CASSQGLAFHEQFF; CDR3 DNA: TGCGCCAGCAGCCAAGGGTTAGCATTCCATGAGCAGTTCTTC; J gene: TRBJ2-1; V gene: TRBV4-3; D gene: -; clone size: many
CDR3 protein: CASSGTSGRAHEQFF; CDR3 DNA: TGTGCCAGCAGCGGGACTAGCGGGAGGGCCCATGAGCAGTTCTTC; J gene: TRBJ2-1; V gene: TRBV6-2/TRBV6-3; D gene: TRBD2; clone size: many
CDR3 protein: CASSLAGYQETQYF; CDR3 DNA: TGCGCCAGCAGCTTGGCGGGGTACCAAGAGACCCAGTACTTC; J gene: TRBJ2-5; V gene: TRBV5-1; D gene: -; clone size: medium-sized
CDR3 protein: CASSYPYSGLNEQFF; CDR3 DNA: TGTGCCAGCAGTTACCCCTATAGCGGCCTAAATGAGCAGTTCTTC; J gene: TRBJ2-1; V gene: TRBV6-2/TRBV6-3; D gene: -; clone size: many
CDR3 protein: CASSLTGPQETQYF; CDR3 DNA: TGTGCCAGCAGCCTGACAGGGCCGCAAGAGACCCAGTACTTC; J gene: TRBJ2-5; V gene: TRBV27; D gene: TRBD1; clone size: -
CDR3 protein: CSVEDSGTGVRYEQYF; CDR3 DNA: TGCAGCGTTGAAGATAGCGGGACAGGGGTCCGCTACGAGCAGTACTTC; J gene: TRBJ2-7; V gene: TRBV29-1; D gene: TRBD1; clone size: many
CDR3 protein: CASSPRTDTQYF; CDR3 DNA: TGTGCCAGCAGCCCACGCACAGATACGCAGTATTTT; J gene: TRBJ2-3; V gene: TRBV9; D gene: -; clone size: many
CDR3 protein: CATSSSRQVNTGELFF; CDR3 DNA: TGTGCCACCAGTAGCTCCCGGCAGGTGAACACCGGGGAGCTGTTTTTT; J gene: TRBJ2-2; V gene: TRBV24-1; D gene: -; clone size: many
CDR3 protein: CASSFATGTSGNDEQYF; CDR3 DNA: TGTGCCAGCAGCTTTGCGACCGGGACTAGCGGGAACGACGAGCAGTACTTC; J gene: TRBJ2-7; V gene: TRBV7-9; D gene: TRBD2; clone size: many
CDR3 protein: CSARPLTGDGYTF; CDR3 DNA: TGCAGTGCTAGACCTCTTACAGGTGATGGCTACACCTTC; J gene: TRBJ1-2; V gene: TRBV20-1; D gene: -; clone size: many
CDR3 protein: CASRTRGQGPNTQYF; CDR3 DNA: TGTGCCAGCAGGACCAGGGGACAGGGACCAAATACGCAGTATTTT; J gene: TRBJ2-3; V gene: TRBV6-5; D gene: TRBD1; clone size: many
CDR3 protein: CASSLLGGQGFHTEAFF; CDR3 DNA: TGTGCCAGCAGTTTATTGGGCGGACAGGGGTTCCACACTGAAGCTTTCTTT; J gene: TRBJ1-1; V gene: TRBV28; D gene: TRBD1; clone size: many
CDR3 protein: CASSLARDTGELFF; CDR3 DNA: TGTGCCAGCAGCTTAGCGAGGGACACCGGGGAGCTGTTTTTT; J gene: TRBJ2-2; V gene: TRBV7-2; D gene: -; clone size: many
CDR3 protein: CASSSQATGELFF; CDR3 DNA: TGTGCCAGCAGCAGCCAGGCGACCGGGGAGCTGTTTTTT; J gene: TRBJ2-2; V gene: TRBV7-9; D gene: -; clone size: many
CDR3 protein: CASSFSFRGPTDTQYF; CDR3 DNA: TGTGCCAGCAGCTTTTCTTTCCGGGGCCCCACAGATACGCAGTATTTT; J gene: TRBJ2-3; V gene: TRBV7-2; D gene: -; clone size: medium-sized
CDR3 protein: CASSYWTGGYGYTF; CDR3 DNA: TGTGCCAGCAGTTATTGGACAGGGGGATACGGCTACACCTTC; J gene: TRBJ1-2; V gene: TRBV7-8; D gene: TRBD1; clone size: many
CDR3 protein: CATSDGEGGYNEQFF; CDR3 DNA: TGTGCCACCAGTGATGGGGAAGGGGGCTACAATGAGCAGTTCTTC; J gene: TRBJ2-1; V gene: TRBV24-1; D gene: -; clone size: many
CDR3 protein: CASTLGLAGTLLTYNEQFF; CDR3 DNA: TGTGCCAGCACCTTAGGACTAGCGGGAACGCTCCTTACCTACAATGAGCAGTTCTTC; J gene: TRBJ2-1; V gene: TRBV12-3/TRBV12-4; D gene: TRBD2; clone size: -
CDR3 protein: CASTFESGTAFGRPQHF; CDR3 DNA: TGTGCCAGCACCTTTGAGTCCGGGACGGCCTTTGGTAGGCCCCAGCATTTT; J gene: TRBJ1-5; V gene: TRBV12-3/TRBV12-4; D gene: -; clone size: many
CDR3 protein: CASSPRGDNEQFF; CDR3 DNA: TGTGCCAGCAGCCCCCGCGGAGACAATGAGCAGTTCTTC; J gene: TRBJ2-1; V gene: TRBV9; D gene: -; clone size: many
CDR3 protein: CASSRSGQGLGEQYF; CDR3 DNA: TGTGCCAGCAGCCGCTCGGGACAGGGCCTCGGCGAGCAGTACTTC; J gene: TRBJ2-7; V gene: TRBV6-5; D gene: TRBD1; clone size: many
CDR3 protein: CASARSSSTDTQYF; CDR3 DNA: TGCGCCAGCGCCCGGAGTTCTAGCACAGATACGCAGTATTTT; J gene: TRBJ2-3; V gene: TRBV5-1; D gene: -; clone size: medium-sized
CDR3 protein: CASSFLSSGAYEQYF; CDR3 DNA: TGTGCCAGCAGTTTTTTATCTAGCGGAGCGTACGAGCAGTACTTC; J gene: TRBJ2-7; V gene: TRBV27; D gene: TRBD2; clone size: many
CDR3 protein: CASSERAEIRFF; CDR3 DNA: TGTGCCAGCAGTGAAAGGGCGGAGATAAGGTTCTTT; J gene: TRBJ1-1; V gene: TRBV6-1; D gene: -; clone size: many
CDR3 protein: CASSFISGTGGIGGYTF; CDR3 DNA: TGCGCCAGCAGCTTCATTTCCGGGACAGGGGGGATAGGAGGCTACACCTTC; J gene: TRBJ1-2; V gene: TRBV5-1; D gene: TRBD1; clone size: many
CDR3 protein: CASSIAASGSEQTQYF; CDR3 DNA: TGTGCCAGTAGTATAGCGGCTAGCGGGAGCGAACAGACCCAGTACTTC; J gene: TRBJ2-5; V gene: TRBV19; D gene: TRBD2; clone size: -
CDR3 protein: CASGPSGKNNEQYF; CDR3 DNA: TGTGCCAGCGGACCGTCAGGGAAGAACAACGAGCAGTACTTC; J gene: TRBJ2-7; V gene: TRBV27; D gene: -; clone size: many
CDR3 protein: CASSKNQTGETQYF; CDR3 DNA: TGTGCCAGCAGCAAGAACCAGACCGGAGAGACCCAGTACTTC; J gene: TRBJ2-5; V gene: TRBV21-1; D gene: -; clone size: many
CDR3 protein: CASSLTGTDYNEQFF; CDR3 DNA: TGTGCCAGCAGCTTAACGGGGACGGATTACAATGAGCAGTTCTTC; J gene: TRBJ2-1; V gene: TRBV7-3; D gene: -; clone size: many
CDR3 protein: CASSYAGTVSYNEQFF; CDR3 DNA: TGTGCCAGCAGCTACGCCGGGACAGTCTCCTACAATGAGCAGTTCTTC; J gene: TRBJ2-1; V gene: TRBV7-6; D gene: TRBD1; clone size: -
CDR3 protein: CASTFFKGGSSSYNEQFF; CDR3 DNA: TGTGCCAGCACCTTCTTTAAGGGAGGGAGTAGCTCCTACAATGAGCAGTTCTTC; J gene: TRBJ2-1; V gene: TRBV13; D gene: TRBD2; clone size: many
CDR3 protein: CASSLRGGVTEQFF; CDR3 DNA: TGTGCCAGCAGCCTACGGGGGGGAGTTACTGAGCAGTTCTTC; J gene: TRBJ2-1; V gene: TRBV28; D gene: TRBD2; clone size: many
CDR3 protein: CASSSTSGRHGNIQYF; CDR3 DNA: TGTGCCAGCAGTTCGACTAGCGGGAGACACGGGAACATTCAGTACTTC; J gene: TRBJ2-4; V gene: TRBV2; D gene: TRBD2; clone size: many
CDR3 protein: CASGSGGGGSPLHF; CDR3 DNA: TGTGCCAGCGGAAGTGGGGGAGGCGGTTCACCCCTCCACTTT; J gene: TRBJ1-6; V gene: TRBV25-1; D gene: -; clone size: many